The 2 T cell receptor beta chains below come from one sample, sequenced in a study of Graves' ophthalmopathy and Graves' hyperthyroidism. CDR3 regions of TCR beta were amplified from RNA transcripts. The authors performed first-round RT-PCR with HTBI primers and then a second-round multiplex PCR. MiXCR was run by TCRdb on the multiplex PCR reads, yielding one entry per CDR3 protein. The sample carries about 220,000 distinct CDR3 sequences, roughly 21% recorded once. The source material was peripheral blood. These receptors were taken from a woman aged 45-60 years with Graves' ophthalmopathy.

In its sample, this clonotype was seen many times. The rearrangement links TRBV11-2 to TRBJ1-2; D call uncertain. Trimming took 1 base from V and 0 from J, leaving 12 bases between them. This CDR3 comprises 16 residues. Germline-derived CDR1 and CDR2 are SGHAT and FQNNGV. CDR3 sequence reads: CASSLGGAAANYGYTF. In DNA, the CDR3 is TGTGCCAGCAGCTTAGGAGGTGCAGCCGCTAACTATGGCTACACCTTC. Full variable domain (missing parts from reference TRBV11-2 and TRBJ1-2): EAGVAQSPRYKIIEKRQSVAFWCNPISGHATLYWYQQILGQGPKLLIQFQNNGVVDDSQLPKDRFSAERLKGVDSTLKIQPAKLEDSAVYLCASSLGGAAANYGYTFGSGTRLTVV.

Ten or more counts support this clonotype. J is TRBJ2-7 and V is TRBV29-1; 8 nucleotides line up with TRBD2. The trim removed 7 bases at V and 3 bases at J, leaving 17 bases unmatched. This CDR3 has 16 amino acids. From germline, CDR1 is SQVTM and CDR2 ANQGSEA. Written as DNA, the CDR3 is TGCAGCGGGACGCTTGGGGGAGCGGGAGTTGTCTACGAGCAGTACTTC. Protein product: CSGTLGGAGVVYEQYF.